The 28 T cell receptor beta chains below were found in one sample sequenced in a study of blood T cell repertoires in COVID-19. Clones were sequenced by immunoSEQ multiplex PCR, and TCRdb holds only the in-frame ones, with some missing. In the table there are roughly 120,000 clones, 76% of which are singletons. The source material was peripheral blood. All receptors derive from a woman older than 75 with acute or convalescent COVID-19.

This clone has only one observation. The chain is built from TRBV30 and TRBJ2-1; TRBD1 aligns across 8 bases. The CDR3 runs 13 residues. From germline, CDR1 is GTSNPN and CDR2 SVGIG (reference sequence). CDR3 loop: CATGQGSFDEQFF. CDR3 DNA sequence: TGTGCAACCGGACAGGGTAGCTTCGATGAGCAGTTCTTC.

The gene calls are TRBV3-1 (or the pseudogene TRBV3-2) and TRBJ2-3; D perhaps matches TRBD1 (5 bases). The CDR3 spans 15 residues. V lost 6 bases to trimming and J lost 2 bases, with 15 bases between them. CDR1 and CDR2 (germline): LGHDT, YNNKEL (reference sequence). The CDR3 region is CASSPLGAPTDTQYF. The CDR3 DNA follows: TGTGCCAGCAGTCCCTTAGGGGCCCCCACAGATACGCAGTATTTT.

The rearrangement joins TRBV5-1 to TRBJ2-1, with 13 positions matching TRBD2. Per the germline V gene, CDR1 is SGHRS and CDR2 is YFSETQ. The CDR3 has 17 residues. The V and J ends lost 4 bases and 2 bases, in that order; junction bases with no gene match: 6. This CDR3 is CASSVGLAGDAYNEQFF. The CDR3 DNA reads as TGCGCCAGCAGCGTAGGACTAGCGGGGGATGCCTACAATGAGCAGTTCTTC.

The rearrangement links TRBV7-8 to TRBJ1-2; D gene unclear. CDR1 SGHVS and CDR2 FQNEAQ come from the germline V gene. The CDR3 is made up of 13 amino acids. The V end lost 2 bases, the J end lost 1 base, and 5 bases lay between the germline ends. Here the CDR3 DNA reads TGTGCCAGCAGCTTACTCAGTAACTATGGCTACACCTTC. Translated: CASSLLSNYGYTF.

V is TRBV7-6 and J is TRBJ2-1, with 8 bases lining up with TRBD1. This CDR3 has 16 residues. The V gene's germline CDR1 is SGHVS and CDR2 FNYEAQ. Germline trimming cut 5 bases from V and 2 bases from J; bases unmatched to any gene: 8. CDR3 coding DNA: TGTGCCAGCAGCAGCGCAGGGGGCACCACCTACAATGAGCAGTTCTTC. It yields the protein CASSSAGGTTYNEQFF.

CDR3 coding DNA: TGTGCCAGTAGTTTTCTGACAGCAGGGGGGGCTTTCTTT. Protein sequence: CASSFLTAGGAFF. The chain carries TRBV19 and TRBJ1-1; 7 bases map to TRBD1. Germline CDR1 is LNHDA and CDR2 is SQIVND (reference sequence). Trimming cost V 5 bases and J 11 bases; bases outside gene matches: 11. This CDR3 is 13 amino acids long.

This clone came up a few times. The genes are TRBV24-1 and TRBJ1-6, with D possibly matching TRBD1 (6 bases). The CDR3 is 17 residues long. The V end lost 3 bases, the J end lost 8 bases, and 19 bases lay between the germline ends. Germline loops: CDR1 KGHDR, CDR2 SFDVKD. The CDR3: CATSDPRTASRHSPLHF. The CDR3 DNA follows: TGTGCCACCAGTGATCCGAGGACAGCCTCTCGTCATTCACCCCTCCACTTT.

This chain links TRBV6-5 with TRBJ1-1; D is possibly TRBD1 (5 bases). CDR1 is MNHEY and CDR2 is SVGAGI in the germline V gene. The V and J ends lost 0 bases and 7 bases respectively, with 18 bases between them. The CDR3 has 16 amino acids. The CDR3 region has the DNA TGTGCCAGCAGTTACTCGATCGTTGCTTCGGGGGGTGAAGCTTTCTTT. Translating it yields CASSYSIVASGGEAFF.

The rearrangement joins TRBV10-1 to TRBJ2-1; perhaps TRBD1 as D (5 bases). CDR1 is WNHNN, CDR2 SYGVQD, per germline (reference sequence). The CDR3 runs to 13 residues. The V end was cut by 6 bases, the J end by 7 bases, with 13 bases between. The CDR3 region is CASSQQAENEQFF. CDR3 nucleotide sequence: TGCGCCAGCAGCCAACAGGCGGAAAATGAGCAGTTCTTC.

The chain has TRBV6-1 and TRBJ2-1, with D maybe TRBD2 (6 bases). The CDR3 extends over 16 amino acids. V lost 0 bases and J 0 bases, leaving 9 bases between the germline ends. CDR1 is MNHNS, CDR2 SASEGT, per germline. CDR3 coding DNA: TGTGCCAGCAGTGAAGCTCTAGCGTCCTCCTACAATGAGCAGTTCTTC. Residues: CASSEALASSYNEQFF.

The genes are TRBV28 and TRBJ1-2; unclear D gene. Germline V gene data show CDR1 as MDHEN and CDR2 as SYDVKM. This CDR3 has 14 amino acids. V was cut by 6 bases and J by 4 bases, with 15 bases left in between. This CDR3 reads CASSLLGRLYGYTF. The CDR3 DNA follows: TGTGCCAGCAGCCTTTTAGGCAGGCTCTATGGCTACACCTTC.

The V call is TRBV2, the J call TRBJ1-5, with 8 bases lining up with TRBD1. Per germline, CDR1 SNHLY and CDR2 FYNNEI. The junction had 8 bases not matched to a gene; V was cut back by 6 bases and J by 7 bases. This CDR3 comprises 14 residues. The CDR3 sequence is CASRTDRVLQPQHF. CDR3 bases: TGTGCCAGCAGGACGGACAGGGTCTTACAGCCCCAGCATTTT.

The V call is TRBV7-6, the J call TRBJ2-1; TRBD2 matches 14 bases. Unmatched junction bases numbered 5, after V lost 5 bases and J lost 8 bases. CDR1 and CDR2 (germline): SGHVS, FNYEAQ. CDR3 size: 15 residues. The CDR3 nucleotides read TGTGCCAGCAGCCCTGGGACTAGCGGGAGTTATGAGCAGTTCTTC. This codes for CASSPGTSGSYEQFF. Filled out from reference TRBV7-6 and TRBJ2-1, the complete variable domain reads GAGVSQSPRYKVTKRGQDVALRCDPISGHVSLYWYRQALGQGPEFLTYFNYEAQQDKSGLPNDRFSAERPEGSISTLTIQRTEQRDSAMYRCASSPGTSGSYEQFFGPGTRLTVL.

The chain couples TRBV7-9 to TRBJ2-7; 14 bases are shared with TRBD2. The CDR3 is 16 amino acids. Germline V CDR1 and CDR2: SEHNR, FQNEAQ (reference sequence). V gave up 1 base and J gave up 7 bases; unmatched junction bases: 6. The CDR3 nucleotides read TGTGCCAGCAGCTTAGTGGGACTAGCGGGAGATAGTGAGCAGTACTTC. Protein: CASSLVGLAGDSEQYF.

V and J are TRBV5-4 and TRBJ1-4; 11 bases align to TRBD1. The J segment lost 7 bases and the V segment lost 2 bases, leaving 1 base of the junction unmatched. Germline CDR1 reads SGHNT; CDR2 reads YYREEE (reference sequence). The CDR3 covers 14 residues. The CDR3 coding sequence is TGTGCCAGCAGCTTAGGACAGGGGGCTGAAAAACTGTTTTTT. It is translated as CASSLGQGAEKLFF.

The CDR3 DNA reads as TGTGCGACCAACCCCCTGGGGGCGGGCAACACAGATACGCAGTATTTT. Encoded protein: CATNPLGAGNTDTQYF. The rearrangement uses TRBV7-2 and TRBJ2-3; D is possibly TRBD1 (6 bases). CDR3 size: 16 residues. CDR1 is SGHTA and CDR2 is FQGNSA in the germline V gene. Combining the CDR3 with reference TRBV7-2 and TRBJ2-3 gives the whole variable domain GAGVSQSPSNKVTEKGKDVELRCDPISGHTALYWYRQSLGQGLEFLIYFQGNSAPDKSGLPSDRFSAERTGGSVSTLTIQRTQQEDSAVYLCATNPLGAGNTDTQYFGPGTRLTVL.

The chain combines TRBV6-6 with TRBJ2-3; 7 nucleotides align to TRBD2. The CDR3 spans 15 residues. CDR1 is MNHNY and CDR2 is SVGAGI in the germline V gene (reference sequence). V dropped 2 bases and J dropped 3; count of bases not matched to a gene: 5. CDR3 loop: CASSYGGVVTDTQYF. The CDR3 DNA is TGTGCCAGCAGTTACGGGGGGGTTGTTACAGATACGCAGTATTTT.

The rearrangement links TRBV28 to TRBJ2-2; TRBD2 is a possible D gene (6 bases). Germline CDR1 reads MDHEN; CDR2 reads SYDVKM. This CDR3 is 15 amino acids long. V was trimmed by 7 bases and J by 0 bases, leaving 12 bases between them. The CDR3 sequence: CASKSGGTNTGELFF. For the CDR3, the DNA is TGTGCCAGCAAGAGCGGCGGGACGAACACCGGGGAGCTGTTTTTT.

The gene calls are TRBV2 and TRBJ2-7; 9 bases are a match to TRBD1. Per germline, CDR1 SNHLY and CDR2 FYNNEI. The CDR3 is 15 residues long. V dropped 8 bases and J dropped 1; count of bases not matched to a gene: 9. DNA for the CDR3: TGTGCCAGCGACCCAGGACAGGGGCGTTCCTACGAGCAGTACTTC. Its protein is CASDPGQGRSYEQYF.

The chain is built from TRBV7-8 and TRBJ1-1; tentative D call: TRBD1 (6 bases). CDR1 SGHVS and CDR2 FQNEAQ come from the germline V gene. Trimming removed 5 bases at V and 0 bases at J, with 16 bases between. The CDR3 spans 16 residues. This CDR3 is CASSPLTDSMNTEAFF. CDR3 nucleotide sequence: TGTGCCAGCAGCCCCTTAACGGACAGCATGAACACTGAAGCTTTCTTT.

This rearrangement joins TRBV5-1 to TRBJ1-1; D gene uncertain. The CDR3 runs to 16 residues. The V gene's germline CDR1 is SGHRS and CDR2 YFSETQ. The V and J ends lost 1 base and 4 bases respectively, with 17 bases between them. This chain's CDR3 is CASSLYVGSEATEAFF. DNA for the CDR3: TGCGCCAGCAGCTTGTACGTAGGGAGCGAGGCCACTGAAGCTTTCTTT.

V gene TRBV2 combines with J gene TRBJ2-3; the match to TRBD2 covers 14 bases. V was clipped by 6 bases and J by 4 bases; unmatched bases: 3. This CDR3 has 15 amino acids. Germline CDR1 and CDR2: SNHLY and FYNNEI. The CDR3 protein is CASRGGLAGADTQYF. In nucleotides, the CDR3 is TGTGCCAGCAGGGGGGGACTAGCGGGAGCAGATACGCAGTATTTT.

The rearrangement links TRBV12-3 or TRBV12-4 to TRBJ1-2; D may be TRBD1 (5 bases). This CDR3 is 13 amino acids long. Trimming took 10 bases from V and 4 from J, leaving 16 bases between them. CDR3 in DNA: TGTGCCACCACGAGGGACTCGGCCTATGGCTACACCTTC. This translates into CATTRDSAYGYTF.

The chain links TRBV10-1 to TRBJ2-3; D is perhaps TRBD1 (5 bases). V lost 4 bases and J 5 bases, leaving 7 bases between the germline ends. Germline lookup yields CDR1 WNHNN and CDR2 SYGVQD (reference sequence). The CDR3 length is 12 residues. In DNA, the CDR3 is TGCGCCAGCAGTGGTCAGGGAGATACGCAGTATTTT. Protein product: CASSGQGDTQYF.

This sequence joins TRBV6-5 and TRBJ2-7; 8 bases match TRBD1. The CDR3 is 13 residues long. From germline, CDR1 is MNHEY and CDR2 SVGAGI. V dropped 11 bases and J dropped 3; count of bases not matched to a gene: 9. CDR3 in amino acids: CAVSRQGSYEQYF. Here the CDR3 DNA reads TGTGCCGTGTCCAGACAGGGGAGCTACGAGCAGTACTTC.

This chain links TRBV7-9 with TRBJ2-3, with D hard to call. V dropped 2 bases and J dropped 0 bases, with 3 bases sitting between them. Per the germline V gene, CDR1 is SEHNR and CDR2 is FQNEAQ (reference sequence). The CDR3 spans 13 residues. The CDR3, as DNA: TGTGCCAGCAGCTTAAGCAGCACAGATACGCAGTATTTT. Translated: CASSLSSTDTQYF.

The chain joins TRBV5-4 to TRBJ2-4; possibly TRBD2 for D (6 bases). This CDR3 contains 16 residues. Germline CDR1 and CDR2: SGHNT and YYREEE (reference sequence). V dropped 3 bases and J dropped 0 bases, with 13 bases sitting between them. In nucleotides, the CDR3 is TGTGCCAGCAGCTCCCGGGACTTCCTAGCCAAAAACATTCAGTACTTC. Translation: CASSSRDFLAKNIQYF.

This clone has only a few counts. The genes are TRBV4-2 and TRBJ1-2, with D perhaps TRBD1 (5 bases). The length of the CDR3 is 11 residues. Germline CDR1 is LGHNA and CDR2 is YNFKEQ. V lost 4 bases, J lost 12 bases, and 12 bases lay in between. CDR3 sequence: CASSPGGPHTF. The CDR3 DNA follows: TGTGCCAGCAGCCCGGGGGGACCACACACCTTC.